Listed here are 14 T cell receptor beta chains from one sample, sequenced in a study of OX40 agonist ivuxolimab in advanced cancers. Library creation used the immunoSEQ multiplex PCR assay. Not all clones reach the TCRdb copy of this immuneACCESS table, which keeps in-frame sequences only. Checked studies attribute under half of the gap to unresolved V genes and leave the rest unexplained. This sample holds 90,000 to 120,000 clones; roughly 90% were observed only once. Jointly, the top ten make up about 0.67% of the sample. The sequences come from CD4+ or CD8+ T cells sorted from blood, collected in a trial of the OX40 agonist ivuxolimab. Every receptor here comes from an adult with an advanced solid tumor such as melanoma, head and neck, liver or kidney cancer.

In the case of this clone: Additional DNA sequences in this sample encode the identical CDR3. The V gene is TRBV9, the J gene TRBJ2-1; 8 bases agree with TRBD2. Germline trimming cut 0 bases from V and 4 bases from J; bases unmatched to any gene: 3. The germline V gene has CDR1 SGDLS and CDR2 YYNGEE. This CDR3 has 15 amino acids. The chain's CDR3 is CASSVASGGYNEQFF. The CDR3 nucleotides read TGTGCCAGCAGCGTAGCCAGCGGGGGTTACAATGAGCAGTTCTTC.

The chain uses TRBV6-6 and TRBJ2-1; TRBD1 is a possible D gene (5 bases). The V end was cut by 6 bases, the J end by 0 bases, with 12 bases between. The germline gives CDR1 MNHNY, CDR2 SVGAGI (reference sequence). The length of the CDR3 is 15 residues. This chain's CDR3 is CASRTGGSSYNEQFF. In DNA form, the CDR3 reads TGTGCCAGCAGAACAGGTGGAAGCTCCTACAATGAGCAGTTCTTC.

This sequence joins TRBV7-8 and TRBJ2-7; D is unclear. The germline V gene encodes CDR1 SGHVS and CDR2 FQNEAQ. Deletions cut 0 bases from V and 3 bases from J, with 6 bases between. The CDR3 has 13 residues. The DNA for the CDR3 is TGTGCCAGCAGCTTAGCGCGGAACTACGAGCAGTACTTC. It yields the protein CASSLARNYEQYF.

The J gene is TRBJ1-5, the V gene TRBV19, with 7 bases that match TRBD1. There are 15 residues in the CDR3. Germline V CDR1 and CDR2: LNHDA, SQIVND (reference sequence). The J segment lost 5 bases and the V segment lost 5 bases, leaving 9 bases of the junction unmatched. The CDR3 DNA reads TGTGCCAGTAGTGCAAACAGGGGTAGGGATCAGCCCCAGCATTTT. Its protein is CASSANRGRDQPQHF.

The chain combines TRBV10-1 with TRBJ1-3, with TRBD1 identical over 7 bases. Per the germline V gene, CDR1 is WNHNN and CDR2 is SYGVQD (reference sequence). The V and J ends lost 6 bases and 4 bases, in that order; junction bases with no gene match: 3. The CDR3 has 13 amino acids. CDR3 DNA sequence: TGCGCCAGCAGCGGGACAGCCGGAAACACCATATATTTT. Its translation is CASSGTAGNTIYF.

The chain carries TRBV5-1 and TRBJ1-2, with no clear D. Per germline, CDR1 SGHRS and CDR2 YFSETQ. The CDR3 has 13 residues. V lost 5 bases to trimming and J lost 0 bases, with 8 bases between them. CDR3 loop: CASSVGSNYGYTF. The DNA for the CDR3 is TGCGCCAGCAGTGTAGGATCTAACTATGGCTACACCTTC. The full variable domain, with the rest looked up from reference TRBV5-1 and TRBJ1-2, is KAGVTQTPRYLIKTRGQQVTLSCSPISGHRSVSWYQQTPGQGLQFLFEYFSETQRNKGNFPGRFSGRQFSNSRSEMNVSTLELGDSALYLCASSVGSNYGYTFGSGTRLTVV.

The V and J genes are TRBV5-5 and TRBJ2-5; maybe TRBD2 (6 bases). CDR1 SGHKS and CDR2 YYEKEE come from the germline V gene (reference sequence). Trimming shortened V by 0 bases and J by 4 bases, and 16 bases separated the two germline ends. CDR3 length equals 16 residues. CDR3 nucleotide sequence: TGTGCCAGCAGCTTGGCCGGGGGTTCTCTGGGAGAGACCCAGTACTTC. This sequence encodes CASSLAGGSLGETQYF. The whole variable domain, filled in from reference TRBV5-5 and TRBJ2-5, reads DAGVTQSPTHLIKTRGQQVTLRCSPISGHKSVSWYQQVLGQGPQFIFQYYEKEERGRGNFPDRFSARQFPNYSSELNVNALLLGDSALYLCASSLAGGSLGETQYFGPGTRLLVL.

This clone was picked up a small number of times. The rearrangement joins TRBV2 to TRBJ1-5; 7 positions agree with TRBD1. The junction had 4 bases not matched to a gene; V was cut back by 5 bases and J by 3 bases. The CDR3 has 14 residues. The germline V gene has CDR1 SNHLY and CDR2 FYNNEI. The CDR3 region has the DNA TGTGCCAGCAGTACGGACAGGTCCAATCAGCCCCAGCATTTT. This translates into CASSTDRSNQPQHF.

The chain recombines TRBV29-1 with TRBJ1-1; 10 bases are a match to TRBD1. The trim removed 6 bases at V and 6 bases at J, leaving 10 bases unmatched. This CDR3 comprises 14 residues. Germline CDR1 reads SQVTM; CDR2 reads ANQGSEA. This chain's CDR3 is CSVARQGATAEAFF. CDR3 nucleotide sequence: TGCAGCGTCGCCAGACAGGGGGCTACGGCTGAAGCTTTCTTT. The variable domain in full, completed from reference TRBV29-1 and TRBJ1-1, reads SAVISQKPSRDICQRGTSLTIQCQVDSQVTMMFWYRQQPGQSLTLIATANQGSEATYESGFVIDKFPISRPNLTFSTLTVSNMSPEDSSIYLCSVARQGATAEAFFGQGTRLTVV.

The chain is built from TRBV5-1 and TRBJ1-2; the D gene is possibly TRBD1 (6 bases). This CDR3 is 15 amino acids long. Trimming removed 3 bases at V and 2 bases at J, with 14 bases between. In germline, CDR1 is SGHRS, CDR2 YFSETQ. CDR3 sequence: CASSSAITGNYGYTF. In DNA, the CDR3 is TGCGCCAGCAGCTCGGCGATAACAGGGAACTATGGCTACACCTTC. The full variable domain, with the rest looked up from reference TRBV5-1 and TRBJ1-2, is KAGVTQTPRYLIKTRGQQVTLSCSPISGHRSVSWYQQTPGQGLQFLFEYFSETQRNKGNFPGRFSGRQFSNSRSEMNVSTLELGDSALYLCASSSAITGNYGYTFGSGTRLTVV.

The CDR3 coding sequence is TGTGCCAGCAGCTCCCATAGCGGGAGGATTCTTGTGGGCACAGATACGCAGTATTTT. It specifies CASSSHSGRILVGTDTQYF. The genes are TRBV11-3 and TRBJ2-3; the match to TRBD2 covers 10 bases. The length of the CDR3 is 19 residues. The V gene end was trimmed by 4 bases and the J gene end by 1 base; junction bases not matched to a gene: 14. Germline V gene data show CDR1 as SGHNT and CDR2 as YENEEA.

This clone has just one count. This sequence joins TRBV20-1 and TRBJ1-4; D not certain. The CDR3 runs 11 residues. V was shortened by 7 bases and J by 4 bases, with 7 bases between the two germline ends. Germline assignment: CDR1 DFQATT and CDR2 SNEGSKA (reference sequence). The DNA for the CDR3 is TGCAGTGTCGAGTTTAATGAAAAACTGTTTTTT. Translating gives CSVEFNEKLFF.

This clone was detected only a few times. The V gene is TRBV2, the J gene TRBJ1-2; D is ambiguous. Looked up from germline, CDR1 is SNHLY and CDR2 is FYNNEI. The V end lost 2 bases, the J end lost 4 bases, and 8 bases lay between the germline ends. The CDR3 sequence is 13 residues long. CDR3: CASSEIPFYGYTF. CDR3 in DNA: TGTGCCAGCAGTGAAATACCTTTCTATGGCTACACCTTC.

The gene calls are TRBV5-1 and TRBJ1-1; 11 nucleotides align to TRBD1. This CDR3 spans 16 amino acids. V gave up 6 bases and J gave up 0 bases; unmatched junction bases: 7. CDR1 SGHRS and CDR2 YFSETQ come from the germline V gene. The CDR3 nucleotides are TGCGCCAGCACCGGACAGGGGGCTGGGTTGAACACTGAAGCTTTCTTT. Protein: CASTGQGAGLNTEAFF.